This TCR beta chain was recovered during a study of blood T cell repertoires in COVID-19. Study-level information: Acute and convalescent COVID-19 specimens originated in the United States, Italy and Spain. In each case, the material was cDNA or gDNA derived from T cells, B-cell-depleted T cells, or PBMCs.

As originally analysed: For nucleated cells, counts were estimated from reference gene primer amplification. The method was immunoSEQ multiplex PCR; TCRdb's version includes in-frame clones alone and lacks a portion of them. V and J calls and clone size come straight from that table; D and trimming were deduced from the DNA. The table records some 290,000 clones, around four fifths of them present only once. The germline CDR1 and CDR2 sequences are SNHLY and FYNNEI. The CDR3 has 14 residues. J was trimmed by 4 bases and V by 8 bases; bases with no gene match: 7. Sample: peripheral blood. This receptor was taken from a man aged 55 to 70 who had recovered from COVID-19. The gene calls are TRBV2 and TRBJ2-3; 9 bases map to TRBD1. CDR3 sequence: CASGGQGGSDTQYF. The DNA for the CDR3 is TGTGCCAGCGGGGGACAGGGAGGATCAGATACGCAGTATTTT.